This note documents a single T cell receptor beta chain sequence. This clonotype has a count of ten or more. The specificity of this receptor is unknown. Base qualities were left out, and no much larger clone turns up one base away. The data originate from a study of T cells in Graves' hyperthyroidism and ophthalmopathy (dated by TCRdb to the late 2010s). At the level of the whole study: Peripheral blood samples were taken at initial diagnosis, before any treatment was given. A discovery cohort of 95 to 100 patients, approximately 45 with Graves' ophthalmopathy and approximately 60 with stable Graves' hyperthyroidism, was used to find distinguishing TCR V-J signatures. Prospective prediction of ophthalmopathy was tested in an independent validation cohort of approximately 18 hyperthyroidism patients and some 17 patients who later progressed to ophthalmopathy. The 100 or so discovery patients were randomly split 7:3 into training and test sets. Thyroid tissue and blood T-cell repertoires from about six Graves' hyperthyroidism patients were also compared in the study. Once sampling was done, hyperthyroidism patients were given methimazole at a starting dose of 30 mg daily, whereas ophthalmopathy patients were given high-dose intravenous methylprednisolone. TCR Vbeta CDR3 sequencing of 130 to 150 peripheral blood samples (roughly 43 ophthalmopathy, about 74 hyperthyroidism and roughly 17 progressor patients) is reported in the paper. What the work shows at the level of the full study, not this receptor alone: No statistical method was used to fix the sample size in advance, and group allocation was not hidden from the investigators. Most expanded thyroid clonotypes (frequency above 0.001) were also detected in blood, suggesting blood repertoires may reflect thyroid immune responses. In validation, progression to ophthalmopathy was predicted by the model with around 71% sensitivity and 72.22% specificity, a median of approximately 6.5 months before onset. Ophthalmopathy was separated from stable hyperthyroidism by a 13 V-J signature model, with around 90% sensitivity and 81% to 82% specificity obtained in cross-validation and 80%/75% obtained in testing.

The TCR beta CDR3 regions were amplified from the RNA transcripts. The TCR CDR3 was subjected to a first round of RT-PCR using the HTBI primer set and the Qiagen OneStep RT-PCR kit. Libraries were constructed in a second round of multiplex PCR, after which size selection and purification were performed. Paired-end sequencing of the libraries was performed with 100 bp reads on an Illumina HiSeq2000. In the authors' own workflow: SOAPnuke was used to process the raw data, removing reads that contained adapters or uncalled bases, had a mean Phred below 15, or lacked an exact match to the constant primer or identifier. COPE v1.2.5 was used to merge high-quality paired reads, and clonotypes were defined as unique nucleotide sequences. MiTCR v1.1 was used to align the clonotypes against IMGT TRBV, TRBD and TRBJ reference segments. Only V-J combinations with frequency above 0.0001, covering about 99% of repertoires, were analysed. The TCS score was defined as the ratio of F50 (clonal expansion) to E x V (chaos), calculated using BLOSUM62-based TCRdist between CDR3 peptides within each V-J. Welch's t-statistics and random forest reduced 450 to 600 V-J features to 13, which were used in a naive Bayes classifier (R e1071). TCRdb cleaned the public reads at Q25 with fastp, built clones with MiXCR and kept in-frame beta chains. Every entry covers one CDR3 protein and lists the most common genes and DNA from its rows. These V and J calls derive from TCRdb rather than the authors' analysis. This sample comprises some 420,000 distinct CDR3 sequences, 12% to 15% of them detected only once. Together, the top ten hold 5% to 6% of the sample.

Stable Graves' hyperthyroidism was defined as no progression to ophthalmopathy during 18 months of follow-up. Hyperthyroidism patients were newly diagnosed, had a disease duration of under 2 months, and were aged 18 to 65 years. Patients with uncontrolled infections, other autoimmune diseases, pregnancy or lactation were excluded. Clinical symptoms, serum thyroxine and TRAb, thyroid ultrasound, and orbital computed tomography formed the basis for the diagnoses. PBMCs were isolated from about 9 ml of fresh peripheral blood by Ficoll-Paque density gradient centrifugation. Total RNA was extracted using Trizol reagent, and RNA quality was assessed on an Agilent 2100 Bioanalyzer. V is clipped by 5 bases and J by 1 base, and the sequence between their germline boundaries is 10 bases long. The CDR3 spans 14 residues, from the cysteine through the phenylalanine. Here the CDR3 DNA is all that survives: 42 bases in frame from base 1.

Recombination linked TRBV12-3 or TRBV12-4 to TRBJ2-3, with no reliable assignment of the D segment. This sequence originates from a woman aged 18-29 years with Graves' hyperthyroidism. Sequenced: blood. The CDR3 corresponds to CASSTELGTDTQYF. The DNA is as follows: TGTGCCAGCAGTACAGAGTTGGGCACAGATACGCAGTATTTT.